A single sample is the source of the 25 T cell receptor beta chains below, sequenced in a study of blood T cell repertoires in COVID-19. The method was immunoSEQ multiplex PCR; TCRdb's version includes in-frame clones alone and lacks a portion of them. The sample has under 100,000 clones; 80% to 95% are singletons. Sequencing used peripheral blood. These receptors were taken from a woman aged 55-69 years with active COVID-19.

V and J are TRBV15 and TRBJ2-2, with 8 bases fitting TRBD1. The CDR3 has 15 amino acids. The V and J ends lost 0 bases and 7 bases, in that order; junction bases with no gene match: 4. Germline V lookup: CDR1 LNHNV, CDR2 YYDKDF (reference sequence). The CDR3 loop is CATSRDRTGLGELFF. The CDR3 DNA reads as TGTGCCACCAGCAGAGACCGGACAGGGCTCGGGGAGCTGTTTTTT.

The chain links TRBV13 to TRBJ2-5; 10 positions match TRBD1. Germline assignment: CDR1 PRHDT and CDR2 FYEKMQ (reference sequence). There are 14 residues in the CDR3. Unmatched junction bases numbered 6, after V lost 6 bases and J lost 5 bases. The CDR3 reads CASSWTGGVETQYF. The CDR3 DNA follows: TGTGCCAGCAGTTGGACAGGGGGGGTTGAGACCCAGTACTTC.

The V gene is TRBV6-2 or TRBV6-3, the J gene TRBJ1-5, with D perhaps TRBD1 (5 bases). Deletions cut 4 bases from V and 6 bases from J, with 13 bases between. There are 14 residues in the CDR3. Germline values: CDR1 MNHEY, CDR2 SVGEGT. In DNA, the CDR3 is TGTGCCAGCAGTTTCGCCGGGGGTGTTCAGCCCCAGCATTTT. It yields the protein CASSFAGGVQPQHF.

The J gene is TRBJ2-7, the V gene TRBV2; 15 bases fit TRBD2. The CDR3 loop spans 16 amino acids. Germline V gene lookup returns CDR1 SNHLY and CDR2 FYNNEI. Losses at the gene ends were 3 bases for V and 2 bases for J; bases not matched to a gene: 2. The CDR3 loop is CASSDGLAGGTYEQYF. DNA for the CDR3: TGTGCCAGCAGTGATGGACTAGCGGGGGGGACCTACGAGCAGTACTTC.

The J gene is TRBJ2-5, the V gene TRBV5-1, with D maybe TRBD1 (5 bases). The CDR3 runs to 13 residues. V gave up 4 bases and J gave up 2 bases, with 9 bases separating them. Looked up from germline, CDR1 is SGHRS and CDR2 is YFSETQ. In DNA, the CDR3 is TGCGCCAGCAGCACCGACAGACAAGAGACCCAGTACTTC. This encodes CASSTDRQETQYF.

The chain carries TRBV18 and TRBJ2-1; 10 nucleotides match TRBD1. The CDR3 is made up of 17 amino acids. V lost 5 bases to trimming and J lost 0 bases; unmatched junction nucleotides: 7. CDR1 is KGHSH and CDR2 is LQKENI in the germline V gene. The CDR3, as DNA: TGTGCCAGCTCAACCCGGGGACAGGGGAGCTCCTACAATGAGCAGTTCTTC. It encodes CASSTRGQGSSYNEQFF.

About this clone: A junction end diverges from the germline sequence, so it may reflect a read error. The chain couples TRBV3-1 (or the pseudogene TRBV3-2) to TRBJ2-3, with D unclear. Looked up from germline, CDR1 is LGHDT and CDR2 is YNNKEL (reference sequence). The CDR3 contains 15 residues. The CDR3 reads CASSQGPSSTDTQYF. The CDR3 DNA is TGTGCCAGCAGTCAAGGGCCAAGTAGCACAGATACGCAGTATTTT.

CDR3 bases: TGTGCCAGCAGGCCGGAGATAGTATCCGGGGAGCTGTTTTTT. This gives the protein CASRPEIVSGELFF. This rearrangement joins TRBV6-6 to TRBJ2-2; D is uncertain. Trimming cost V 6 bases and J 6 bases, with 14 bases left between them. The CDR3 covers 14 residues. Germline CDR1 reads MNHNY; CDR2 reads SVGAGI (reference sequence).

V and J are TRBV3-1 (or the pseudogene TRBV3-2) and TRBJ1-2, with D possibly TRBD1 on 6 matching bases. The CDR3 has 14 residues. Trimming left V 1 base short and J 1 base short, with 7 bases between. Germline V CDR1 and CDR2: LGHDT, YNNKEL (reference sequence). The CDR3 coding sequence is TGTGCCAGCAGCCAAGGAGGGGGTAACTATGGCTACACCTTC. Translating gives CASSQGGGNYGYTF.

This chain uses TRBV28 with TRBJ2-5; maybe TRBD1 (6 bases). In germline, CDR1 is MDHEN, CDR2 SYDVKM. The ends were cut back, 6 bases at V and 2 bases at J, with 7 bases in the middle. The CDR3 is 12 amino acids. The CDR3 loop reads CASSQGQETQYF. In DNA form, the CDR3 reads TGTGCCAGCAGCCAGGGGCAAGAGACCCAGTACTTC.

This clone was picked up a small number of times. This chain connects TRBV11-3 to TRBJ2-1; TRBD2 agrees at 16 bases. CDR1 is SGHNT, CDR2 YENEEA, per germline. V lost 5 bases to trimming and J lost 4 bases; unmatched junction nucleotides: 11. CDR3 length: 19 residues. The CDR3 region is CASSPNRGLAGGGYNEQFF. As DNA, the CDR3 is TGTGCCAGCAGCCCAAACAGGGGACTAGCGGGAGGGGGTTACAATGAGCAGTTCTTC.

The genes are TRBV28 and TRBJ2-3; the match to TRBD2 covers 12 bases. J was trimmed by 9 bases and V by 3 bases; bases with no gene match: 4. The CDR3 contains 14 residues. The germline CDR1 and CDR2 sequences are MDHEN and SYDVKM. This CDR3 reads CASSLASGRGTQYF. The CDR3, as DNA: TGTGCCAGCAGTTTGGCTAGCGGGAGGGGGACGCAGTATTTT.

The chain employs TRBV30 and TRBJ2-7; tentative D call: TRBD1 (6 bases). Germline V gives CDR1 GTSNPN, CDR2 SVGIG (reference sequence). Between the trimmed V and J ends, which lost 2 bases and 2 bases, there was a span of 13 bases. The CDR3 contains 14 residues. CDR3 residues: CAWSTGRGPYEQYF. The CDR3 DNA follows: TGTGCCTGGAGTACTGGCAGGGGCCCCTACGAGCAGTACTTC.

CDR3 bases: TGTGCCAGCAGAACAGGGGAGAATAATTCACCCCTCCACTTT. It codes for CASRTGENNSPLHF. The chain couples TRBV6-4 to TRBJ1-6; TRBD1 matches at 7 bases. In germline, CDR1 is MRHNA, CDR2 SNTAGT. After removal of 6 bases from V and 5 bases from J, the junction contained 4 bases not matched to a gene. The CDR3 consists of 14 residues.

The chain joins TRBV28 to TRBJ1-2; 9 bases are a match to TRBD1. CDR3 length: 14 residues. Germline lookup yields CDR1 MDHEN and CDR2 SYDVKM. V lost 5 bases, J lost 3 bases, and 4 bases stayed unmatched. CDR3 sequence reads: CASSPGDRDYGYTF. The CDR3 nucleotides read TGTGCCAGCAGTCCAGGGGACAGGGACTATGGCTACACCTTC.

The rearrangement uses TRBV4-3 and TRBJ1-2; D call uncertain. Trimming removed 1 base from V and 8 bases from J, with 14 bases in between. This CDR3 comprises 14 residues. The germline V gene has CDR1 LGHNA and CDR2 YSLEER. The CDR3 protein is CASSQGYGVEGYTF. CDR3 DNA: TGCGCCAGCAGCCAAGGATACGGTGTCGAGGGCTACACCTTC.

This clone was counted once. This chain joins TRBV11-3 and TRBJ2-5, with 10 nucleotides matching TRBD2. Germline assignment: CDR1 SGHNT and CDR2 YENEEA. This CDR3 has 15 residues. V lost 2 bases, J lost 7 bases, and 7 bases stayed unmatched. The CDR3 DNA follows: TGTGCCAGCAGCTTAAACCCCGGACTAGCGGTGACCCAGTACTTC. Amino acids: CASSLNPGLAVTQYF.

The CDR3 protein is CSASPQGGGAHSNQPQHF. For the CDR3, the DNA is TGCAGTGCTAGTCCCCAGGGAGGAGGGGCACATAGCAATCAGCCCCAGCATTTT. This chain connects TRBV20-1 to TRBJ1-5; D perhaps matches TRBD1 (5 bases). Trimming took off 3 bases at V and 0 bases at J, with 21 bases between the two ends. Germline V CDR1 and CDR2: DFQATT, SNEGSKA (reference sequence). CDR3 size: 18 residues.

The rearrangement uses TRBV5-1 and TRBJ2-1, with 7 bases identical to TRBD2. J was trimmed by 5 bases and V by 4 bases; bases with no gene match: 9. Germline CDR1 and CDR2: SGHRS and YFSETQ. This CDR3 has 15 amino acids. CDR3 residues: CASSPYRDYHNEQFF. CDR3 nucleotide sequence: TGCGCCAGCAGCCCATACCGGGACTACCACAATGAGCAGTTCTTC.

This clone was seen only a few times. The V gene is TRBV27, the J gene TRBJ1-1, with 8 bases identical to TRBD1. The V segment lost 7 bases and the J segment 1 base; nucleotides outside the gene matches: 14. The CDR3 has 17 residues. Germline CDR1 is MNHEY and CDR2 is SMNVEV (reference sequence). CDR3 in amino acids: CASITGDTQGANTEAFF. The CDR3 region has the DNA TGTGCCAGCATCACCGGGGATACCCAGGGGGCGAACACTGAAGCTTTCTTT.

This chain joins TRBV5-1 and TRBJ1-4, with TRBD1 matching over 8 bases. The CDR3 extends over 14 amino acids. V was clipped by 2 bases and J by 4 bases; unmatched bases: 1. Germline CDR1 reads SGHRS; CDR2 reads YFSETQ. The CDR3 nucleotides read TGCGCCAGCAGCTTCGACAGGGGTAATGAAAAACTGTTTTTT. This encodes CASSFDRGNEKLFF.

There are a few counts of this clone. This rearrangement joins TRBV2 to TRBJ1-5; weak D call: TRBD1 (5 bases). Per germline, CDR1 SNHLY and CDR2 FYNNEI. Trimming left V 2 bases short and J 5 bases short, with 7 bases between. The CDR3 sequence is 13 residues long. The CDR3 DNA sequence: TGTGCCAGCAGTGAACAGGGCCATCAGCCCCAGCATTTT. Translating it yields CASSEQGHQPQHF.

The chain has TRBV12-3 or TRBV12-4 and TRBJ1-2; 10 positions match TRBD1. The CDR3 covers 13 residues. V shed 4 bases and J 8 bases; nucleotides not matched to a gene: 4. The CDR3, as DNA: TGTGCCAGCAGTTACCGGGACAGGGGAGGCTACACCTTC. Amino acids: CASSYRDRGGYTF.

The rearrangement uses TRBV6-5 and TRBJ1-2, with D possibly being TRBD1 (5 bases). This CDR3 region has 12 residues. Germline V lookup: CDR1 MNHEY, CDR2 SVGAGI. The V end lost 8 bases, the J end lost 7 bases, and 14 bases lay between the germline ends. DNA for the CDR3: TGTGCCAGCTCGAACGGGGGGGGTGGCTACACCTTC. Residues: CASSNGGGGYTF.

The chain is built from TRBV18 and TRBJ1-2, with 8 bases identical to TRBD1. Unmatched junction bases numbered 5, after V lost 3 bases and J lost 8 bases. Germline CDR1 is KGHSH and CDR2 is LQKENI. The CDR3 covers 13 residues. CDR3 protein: CASSPSDREGYTF. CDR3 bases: TGTGCCAGCTCACCCTCGGACAGGGAGGGCTACACCTTC. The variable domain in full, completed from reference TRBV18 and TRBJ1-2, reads NAGVMQNPRHLVRRRGQEARLRCSPMKGHSHVYWYRQLPEEGLKFMVYLQKENIIDESGMPKERFSAEFPKEGPSILRIQQVVRGDSAAYFCASSPSDREGYTFGSGTRLTVV.